What follows is one TCR beta chain and its context. This clone came up a few times. The clone's antigen remains unknown. Qualities for individual bases were not recorded, and no much larger clone is one base off. The germline V gene sets CDR1 to MNHEY and CDR2 to SVGAGI. The CDR3 starts with the cysteine, ends with the phenylalanine, and has 15 residues. This entry keeps only the CDR3 DNA: 45 bases, framed from base 1. After removal of 3 bases from V and 8 bases from J, the junction retains 7 bases not matched to a gene. This record belongs to a study of blood T cell repertoires in COVID-19 (dated by TCRdb to 2018 to 2020). About the investigation overall: Samples covering the acute and convalescent phases of COVID-19 were provided by collaborators in the United States, Italy and Spain. Where available, HLA class I and class II types were obtained from metadata supplied by the sample provider rather than from assay-based typing. The prospective study material was composed of cDNA or gDNA derived from T cells, B-cell-depleted T cells, or PBMCs. Subjects who had been exposed to COVID-19, were actively infected with it, or had recovered from it provided the deeply sampled blood TCRbeta repertoires that made up the dataset. Nearly every sample came with metadata listing a de-identified subject ID, COVID-19 status, age in years and sex. The repertoires were released in a freely available public database intended as a resource for research on the immune response to SARS-CoV-2. The samples were drawn from two sources: the first 160 participants of the ongoing ImmuneRACE study, and 1,000 to 1,500 subjects contributed by 6 global collaborators.

The collaborating institutions used their own protocols to collect whole blood in K2EDTA tubes. For TCRbeta analysis, collaborators shipped samples in one of three forms: frozen whole blood, isolated PBMCs, or DNA extracted from either of those sample types. Overall results and qualifications from the work: How much clinical and demographic metadata was included differed by source and by participant, and the metadata was provided uncurated.

TCRbeta CDR3 regions were amplified from genomic DNA using the immunoSEQ Assay, a bias-controlled multiplex PCR. As for how the authors treated the data: Nucleated cell counts per sample were estimated from amplification of reference gene primers within the assay. To quantify the absolute abundance of each unique TCRbeta CDR3 rearrangement, sequence reads were collapsed and filtered. Productive Simpson clonality was computed per sample as the square root of Simpson's diversity index over productive rearrangements. Entries here come from immuneACCESS through TCRdb and include only in-frame sequences with V and J called. Some clones fail to appear in such tables; in the studies checked, an unresolved V gene covers under half of the shortfall, and the cause of the remainder is unknown. That table gives V, J and clone size, and the DNA gave D and trimming. The sample records approximately 75,000 clones, less than 85% of which are singletons. 2.5% to 3% of the sample rests with the top ten.

The clonotype comes from a human donor with acute or convalescent COVID-19. The donor label of this sample is uncertain. Input material: peripheral blood. In this chain, TRBV6-5 is recombined with TRBJ1-4, with 9 bases matching TRBD1. In nucleotides, the sequence is TGTGCCAGCAGTTATAGGGACAGGGTAGGGGAAAAACTGTTTTTT. Protein translation: CASSYRDRVGEKLFF.